This TCR beta chain was retrieved from a study of Ad26.COV2.S vaccination and SARS-CoV-2 variants. Study results and caveats: Relative to placebo recipients, vaccine recipients exhibited elevated spike-specific TCR breadth. Placebo recipients and vaccine recipients were similar in non-spike TCR breadth.

Germline V gene sequence: CDR1 MDHEN, CDR2 SYDVKM. Unmatched junction bases numbered 0, after V lost 6 bases and J lost 5 bases. CDR3 length equals 12 residues. Concerning this clone: The antigen is undetermined. Other DNA sequences from this sample encode an identical CDR3 as well.

Specified treatment: around 19 received Ad26.COV2.S at low or high dose, single or two shots; 5 received placebo; per-sample allocation not given. Samples analyzed were those drawn on day 63 after the first vaccine or placebo injection. Repertoires were generated with immunoSEQ multiplex PCR, while TCRdb's copy carries only in-frame clones and drops some. In the table there are some 450,000 clones, less than 95% of which are singletons. This specimen consisted of peripheral blood, obtained in a trial of Ad26.COV2.S vaccine versus placebo. This rearrangement joins TRBV28 to TRBJ1-2; 10 bases are a match to TRBD1. This clonotype was obtained from a person aged 18-60 years who received the Ad26.COV2.S COVID-19 vaccine or a placebo. This chain's CDR3 is CASRDRGYGYTF. CDR3 DNA: TGTGCCAGCAGGGACAGGGGGTATGGCTACACCTTC.